Following are 27 T cell receptor beta chains from one sample sequenced in a study of blood T cell repertoires in COVID-19. The table came from immunoSEQ multiplex PCR; TCRdb's copy has only in-frame clones and leaves some out. The data contain fewer than 250,000 clones, about nine tenths of them seen just once; the ten biggest clones take up roughly 0.7%. Sequenced sample: peripheral blood. These receptors were collected from a man aged 35 to 55 with acute or convalescent COVID-19.

The CDR3 DNA reads as TGTGCCAGCAGCTTCGCAGCGGGTTGGGGCACAGATACGCAGTATTTT. The encoded protein is CASSFAAGWGTDTQYF. The rearrangement links TRBV7-2 to TRBJ2-3; D is possibly TRBD2 (6 bases). The germline V gene has CDR1 SGHTA and CDR2 FQGNSA. The CDR3 is made up of 16 amino acids. With 3 bases removed from V and 1 base from J, the gap between germline ends came to 14 bases.

This rearrangement joins TRBV9 to TRBJ1-2, with 8 bases aligning to TRBD1. The V gene's germline CDR1 is SGDLS and CDR2 YYNGEE. The CDR3 has 18 amino acids. J lost 5 bases, V lost 3 bases, and 18 bases had no gene match. CDR3 sequence: CASSAGDGTGDIGYGYTF. CDR3 coding DNA: TGTGCCAGCAGCGCAGGCGATGGGACAGGCGACATAGGATATGGCTACACCTTC.

This clone was counted many times. The genes are TRBV4-1 and TRBJ2-3, with D perhaps TRBD2 (7 bases). Deletions cut 5 bases from V and 5 bases from J, with 14 bases between. CDR3 length equals 14 residues. Germline loops: CDR1 MGHRA, CDR2 YSYEKL. The CDR3 DNA sequence: TGCGCCAGCAGCTCCCTCGGGGGGCGAGATACGCAGTATTTT. Its translation: CASSSLGGRDTQYF.

The chain carries TRBV6-5 and TRBJ1-1; 7 bases agree with TRBD1. The V and J ends lost 6 bases and 5 bases, in that order; junction bases with no gene match: 6. Per germline, CDR1 MNHEY and CDR2 SVGAGI. The CDR3 has 13 residues. As DNA, the CDR3 is TGTGCCAGCAGGTCAGCAGGGGGAACTGAAGCTTTCTTT. Its translation is CASRSAGGTEAFF.

This clone was picked up a small number of times. V and J are TRBV6-2 or TRBV6-3 and TRBJ1-1; possibly TRBD1 for D (6 bases). This CDR3 has 16 residues. The germline V and J ends were trimmed by 5 bases and 5 bases, with 21 bases remaining between them. Per the germline V gene, CDR1 is MNHEY and CDR2 is SVGEGT. CDR3 sequence reads: CASSKSNRVLWTEAFF. In DNA form, the CDR3 reads TGTGCCAGCAGTAAGTCAAACAGGGTATTGTGGACTGAAGCTTTCTTT.

This chain links TRBV23-1 with TRBJ1-5, with TRBD1 identical over 9 bases. TRBV23-1 is an ORF; its function is uncertain. With 2 bases clipped from V and 0 bases from J, the junction kept 5 bases outside the gene matches. CDR3 size: 17 residues. The CDR3 here is CASSQGDREISNQPQHF. The DNA of the CDR3 is TGCGCCAGCAGTCAAGGGGACAGGGAGATTAGCAATCAGCCCCAGCATTTT.

The chain recombines TRBV14 with TRBJ2-1; 8 bases are a match to TRBD2. The CDR3 contains 17 residues. The V gene end was trimmed by 4 bases and the J gene end by 9 bases; junction bases not matched to a gene: 17. The germline V gene encodes CDR1 SGHDN and CDR2 FVKESK. In nucleotides, the CDR3 is TGTGCCAGCAGCCCCCGGACTAGCTCATGGGCCTTTGCTGAGCAGTTCTTC. This sequence encodes CASSPRTSSWAFAEQFF.

The chain uses TRBV5-6 and TRBJ1-6; weak D call: TRBD1 (5 bases). This CDR3 has 14 amino acids. V lost 7 bases and J 2 bases, leaving 10 bases between the germline ends. Germline assignment: CDR1 SGHDT and CDR2 YYEEEE. The CDR3 region is CASGLTAYNSPLHF. Here the CDR3 DNA reads TGTGCCAGCGGATTGACAGCCTATAATTCACCCCTCCACTTT. The whole variable domain, remainder taken from reference TRBV5-6 and TRBJ1-6, is DAGVTQSPTHLIKTRGQQVTLRCSPKSGHDTVSWYQQALGQGPQFIFQYYEEEERQRGNFPDRFSGHQFPNYSSELNVNALLLGDSALYLCASGLTAYNSPLHFGNGTRLTVT.

DNA of the CDR3: TGTGCCAGTAGTACCCATAGCGGGGGGGCTACAGATACGCAGTATTTT. This codes for CASSTHSGGATDTQYF. The V gene is TRBV19, the J gene TRBJ2-3, with TRBD2 identical over 11 bases. Unmatched junction bases numbered 6, after V lost 4 bases and J lost 3 bases. The CDR3 has 16 amino acids. The germline CDR1 and CDR2 sequences are LNHDA and SQIVND (reference sequence).

The gene calls are TRBV7-3 and TRBJ2-2; the D gene is possibly TRBD1 (5 bases). The V and J ends lost 1 base and 6 bases respectively, with 15 bases between them. From germline, CDR1 is SGHTA and CDR2 FQGTGA. This CDR3 has 16 residues. The CDR3 loop reads CASSLIPGAGPGELFF. The CDR3 coding sequence is TGTGCCAGCAGCTTAATCCCTGGGGCAGGGCCCGGGGAGCTGTTTTTT.

This clone came up once. This chain joins TRBV20-1 and TRBJ1-1; a possible D gene is TRBD1 (5 bases). Trimming stripped 6 bases from V and 3 bases from J, with 8 bases between. This CDR3 is built from 11 residues. Per the germline V gene, CDR1 is DFQATT and CDR2 is SNEGSKA (reference sequence). CDR3 coding DNA: TGCAGTGCCAGGGAGGACACTGAAGCTTTCTTT. Protein product: CSAREDTEAFF.

The CDR3 bases are TGTGCCAGTAGTATGGGGCCCTTTCAGGGGGACACTGAAGCTTTCTTT. Translated, it gives CASSMGPFQGDTEAFF. The V call is TRBV19, the J call TRBJ1-1; 7 nucleotides agree with TRBD1. Trimming removed 3 bases from V and 3 bases from J; junction bases left unmatched: 10. The V gene's germline CDR1 is LNHDA and CDR2 SQIVND (reference sequence). The CDR3 extends over 16 amino acids.

This clone was seen just once. This chain links TRBV19 with TRBJ1-1; no clear D. Trimming removed 5 bases from V and 0 bases from J, with 19 bases in between. There are 17 residues in the CDR3. CDR1 and CDR2 from the germline V gene are LNHDA and SQIVND (reference sequence). The DNA of the CDR3 is TGTGCCAGTAGTCATGTCCGGGGAACGACCATGAACACTGAAGCTTTCTTT. It specifies CASSHVRGTTMNTEAFF. Complete variable domain (other parts from reference TRBV19 and TRBJ1-1): DGGITQSPKYLFRKEGQNVTLSCEQNLNHDAMYWYRQDPGQGLRLIYYSQIVNDFQKGDIAEGYSVSREKKESFPLTVTSAQKNPTAFYLCASSHVRGTTMNTEAFFGQGTRLTVV.

This clone was counted once. The CDR3 DNA reads as TGTGCCAGTACACCGAGTGGCAATCAGCCCCAGCATTTT. Amino acids: CASTPSGNQPQHF. The J gene is TRBJ1-5, the V gene TRBV19; D not certain. This CDR3 spans 13 amino acids. Deletions cut 7 bases from V and 2 bases from J, with 9 bases between. Per germline, CDR1 LNHDA and CDR2 SQIVND (reference sequence).

CDR3 sequence reads: CASSFGQAIGAFF. Written as DNA, the CDR3 is TGTGCCAGCAGCTTCGGACAGGCGATTGGGGCTTTCTTT. The gene calls are TRBV5-4 and TRBJ1-1; TRBD1 aligns across 7 bases. CDR3 length: 13 residues. Germline V gene data show CDR1 as SGHNT and CDR2 as YYREEE (reference sequence). J gave up 11 bases and V 2 bases, and 9 bases lay outside the gene matches.

This clone was detected only once. The CDR3: CASSLGTSGRSDTQYF. CDR3 nucleotides: TGTGCCAGCAGCCTCGGGACTAGCGGGAGGTCAGATACGCAGTATTTT. The genes are TRBV7-9 and TRBJ2-3; 15 nucleotides agree with TRBD2. V lost 5 bases, J lost 4 bases, and 4 bases stayed unmatched. Germline CDR1 SEHNR, CDR2 FQNEAQ (reference sequence). The CDR3 length is 16 residues.

This chain connects TRBV15 to TRBJ2-1, with 7 bases matching TRBD2. V trimming: 2 bases; J trimming: 0 bases; junction bases outside the gene matches: 1. The CDR3 runs 15 residues. In germline, CDR1 is LNHNV, CDR2 YYDKDF (reference sequence). CDR3 region: CATSRLADSYNEQFF. The CDR3 DNA reads as TGTGCCACCAGCAGACTAGCGGACTCCTACAATGAGCAGTTCTTC. Full variable domain (rest looked up from reference TRBV15 and TRBJ2-1): DAMVIQNPRYQVTQFGKPVTLSCSQTLNHNVMYWYQQKSSQAPKLLFHYYDKDFNNEADTPDNFQSRRPNTSFCFLDIRSPGLGDTAMYLCATSRLADSYNEQFFGPGTRLTVL.

The chain has TRBV5-6 and TRBJ1-1; D ambiguous. This CDR3 has 13 amino acids. Germline values: CDR1 SGHDT, CDR2 YYEEEE. Deletions cut 4 bases from V and 0 bases from J, with 7 bases between. The CDR3 sequence is CASSTTVNTEAFF. For the CDR3, the DNA is TGTGCCAGCAGCACCACAGTGAACACTGAAGCTTTCTTT.

The V and J genes are TRBV28 and TRBJ2-7; 11 positions match TRBD2. The V and J ends lost 6 bases and 7 bases, in that order; junction bases with no gene match: 11. The CDR3 length is 15 residues. The V gene's germline CDR1 is MDHEN and CDR2 SYDVKM. CDR3 sequence: CASRERTSGPGEQYF. The CDR3 region has the DNA TGTGCCAGCAGGGAACGGACTAGCGGGCCTGGTGAGCAGTACTTC.

The chain combines TRBV10-1 with TRBJ2-1, with TRBD1 identical over 9 bases. After removal of 8 bases from V and 4 bases from J, the junction contained 6 bases not matched to a gene. The CDR3 runs 14 residues. Per germline, CDR1 WNHNN and CDR2 SYGVQD (reference sequence). CDR3 protein: CASSGQGQYNEQFF. CDR3 in DNA: TGCGCCAGCTCCGGACAGGGGCAGTACAATGAGCAGTTCTTC.

This clone was detected only once. The gene calls are TRBV7-8 and TRBJ2-1; 7 bases match TRBD2. The junction had 3 bases not matched to a gene; V was cut back by 0 bases and J by 7 bases. This CDR3 is built from 14 residues. The germline gives CDR1 SGHVS, CDR2 FQNEAQ. DNA of the CDR3: TGTGCCAGCAGCTTAGCGGGAGGGTGGAATGAGCAGTTCTTC. Translation gives CASSLAGGWNEQFF.

The genes are TRBV3-1 (or the pseudogene TRBV3-2) and TRBJ2-1, with 14 positions matching TRBD2. The CDR3 runs to 19 residues. V lost 4 bases to trimming and J lost 0 bases; unmatched junction nucleotides: 8. Germline loops: CDR1 LGHDT, CDR2 YNNKEL (reference sequence). This CDR3 is CASSPPPGLAGASYNEQFF. In DNA form, the CDR3 reads TGTGCCAGCAGCCCCCCCCCGGGACTAGCGGGGGCCTCCTACAATGAGCAGTTCTTC.

This chain uses TRBV6-5 with TRBJ1-2; D may be TRBD1 (6 bases). Germline V gene sequence: CDR1 MNHEY, CDR2 SVGAGI. CDR3 length equals 12 residues. V was trimmed by 5 bases and J by 3 bases, leaving 7 bases between them. The CDR3 DNA is TGTGCCAGCAGTACAGGGCACTATGGCTACACCTTC. The encoded protein is CASSTGHYGYTF.

This clone appeared once. The genes are TRBV27 and TRBJ2-1, with 7 positions matching TRBD2. Germline V CDR1 and CDR2: MNHEY, SMNVEV (reference sequence). The CDR3 runs to 14 residues. V was clipped by 8 bases and J by 6 bases; unmatched bases: 10. This CDR3 reads CASQSGKPGNEQFF. The CDR3 DNA follows: TGTGCCAGCCAGAGCGGGAAACCCGGCAATGAGCAGTTCTTC.

This chain connects TRBV9 to TRBJ1-2; 7 bases align to TRBD1. Germline trimming cut 0 bases from V and 4 bases from J; bases unmatched to any gene: 6. The CDR3 sequence is 15 residues long. CDR1 is SGDLS and CDR2 is YYNGEE in the germline V gene. CDR3 sequence reads: CASSVEAGGTYGYTF. CDR3 nucleotide sequence: TGTGCCAGCAGCGTAGAAGCAGGGGGGACCTATGGCTACACCTTC.

This clone showed up just once. The V gene is TRBV5-1, the J gene TRBJ1-6; unclear D gene. Germline CDR1 reads SGHRS; CDR2 reads YFSETQ. V was shortened by 7 bases and J by 3 bases, with 11 bases between the two germline ends. The CDR3 runs 14 residues. CDR3 loop: CASGPGNYNSPLHF. CDR3 in DNA: TGCGCCAGCGGGCCGGGAAACTATAATTCACCCCTCCACTTT.

The rearrangement links TRBV3-1 (or the pseudogene TRBV3-2) to TRBJ2-1, with 12 bases aligning to TRBD1. This CDR3 has 15 residues. Germline loops: CDR1 LGHDT, CDR2 YNNKEL (reference sequence). With V trimmed by 1 base and J by 12 bases, 7 bases remained unmatched. CDR3 coding DNA: TGTGCCAGCAGCCAAGCCGGGACAGGGGGCGAAGGGCAGTTCTTC. It specifies CASSQAGTGGEGQFF.